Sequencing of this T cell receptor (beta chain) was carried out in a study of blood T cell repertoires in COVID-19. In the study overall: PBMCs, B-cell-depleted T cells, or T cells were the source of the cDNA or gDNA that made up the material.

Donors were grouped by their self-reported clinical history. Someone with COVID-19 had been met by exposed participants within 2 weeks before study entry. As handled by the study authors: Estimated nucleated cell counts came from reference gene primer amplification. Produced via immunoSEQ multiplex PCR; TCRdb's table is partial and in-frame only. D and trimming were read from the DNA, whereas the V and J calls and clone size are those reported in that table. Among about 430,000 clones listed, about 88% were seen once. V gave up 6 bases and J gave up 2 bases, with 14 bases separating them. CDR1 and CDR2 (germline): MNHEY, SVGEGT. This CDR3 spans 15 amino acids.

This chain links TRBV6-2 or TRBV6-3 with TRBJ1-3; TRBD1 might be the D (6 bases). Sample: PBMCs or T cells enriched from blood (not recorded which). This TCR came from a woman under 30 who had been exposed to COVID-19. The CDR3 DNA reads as TGTGCCAGCAGCAACCCTACAGGGACTGGAAACACCATATATTTT. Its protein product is CASSNPTGTGNTIYF.